These T cell receptor beta chains were read from a single sample in a study of memory CD4+ T cells and cytomegalovirus serostatus. Produced via immunoSEQ multiplex PCR; TCRdb's table is partial and in-frame only. Here the sample spans tens of thousands of clones, over 65% being singletons. Material for sequencing was memory CD4+ T cells from blood. The receptor set was obtained from an adult in good health and CMV-seropositive. CDR3s include the opening cysteine and the closing phenylalanine or tryptophan. Fields, in order: D gene, J gene, clone size, V gene, CDR3 protein, CDR3 DNA. A D gene is named only where the DNA matches it firmly. Clone size, where shown, is once, few, many, or a class for clones that have expanded.

TRBD2 | TRBJ2-1 | - | TRBV27 | CASSSLAGGVNEQFF | TGTGCCAGCAGCTCTCTAGCGGGAGGTGTCAATGAGCAGTTCTTC
TRBD1 | TRBJ1-1 | few | TRBV28 | CASSKGTGRPEAFF | TGTGCCAGCAGTAAAGGGACAGGGAGGCCTGAAGCTTTCTTT
- | TRBJ2-1 | - | TRBV21-1 | CASSKAHRDVVSFF | TGTGCCAGCAGCAAAGCTCACCGGGACGTAGTATCGTTCTTC
- | TRBJ1-2 | - | TRBV28 | CASRHRFTKTGGSTF | TGTGCCAGCAGGCACAGATTCACTAAAACGGGGGGTTCCACCTTC
- | TRBJ2-7 | once | TRBV2 | CASRVGPYEQYF | TGTGCCAGCAGAGTTGGACCCTACGAGCAGTACTTC
- | TRBJ1-1 | - | TRBV2 | CASRGRGGNTEAFF | TGTGCCAGCAGAGGTCGAGGGGGGAACACTGAAGCTTTCTTT
- | TRBJ2-1 | - | TRBV14 | CASSPVQGWTYNEQFF | TGTGCCAGCAGCCCGGTACAGGGTTGGACCTACAATGAGCAGTTCTTC
TRBD2 | TRBJ2-2 | - | TRBV7-9 | CASSRLAGEPGELFF | TGTGCCAGCAGCCGTTTAGCGGGAGAACCCGGGGAGCTGTTTTTT
- | TRBJ2-7 | - | TRBV2 | CASSEARREQYF | TGTGCCAGCAGTGAAGCGAGACGGGAGCAGTACTTC
TRBD1 | TRBJ2-2 | - | TRBV7-8 | CASSFRDRGQELFF | TGTGCCAGCAGCTTCCGGGACAGGGGGCAGGAGCTGTTTTTT
- | TRBJ1-4 | few | TRBV28 | CASSFEVEKLFF | TGTGCCAGCAGTTTCGAGGTCGAAAAACTGTTTTTT